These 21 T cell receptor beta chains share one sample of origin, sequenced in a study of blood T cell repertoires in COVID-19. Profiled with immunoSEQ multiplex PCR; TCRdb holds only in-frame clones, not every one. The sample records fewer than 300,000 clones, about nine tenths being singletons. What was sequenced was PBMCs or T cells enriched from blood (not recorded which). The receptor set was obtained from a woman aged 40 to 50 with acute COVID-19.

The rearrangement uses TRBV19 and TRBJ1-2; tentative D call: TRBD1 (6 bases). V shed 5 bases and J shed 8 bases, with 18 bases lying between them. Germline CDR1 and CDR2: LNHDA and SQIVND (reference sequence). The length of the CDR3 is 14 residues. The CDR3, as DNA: TGTGCCAGTAGTTTTACAGGGACCCCGGGAGGCTACACCTTC. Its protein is CASSFTGTPGGYTF.

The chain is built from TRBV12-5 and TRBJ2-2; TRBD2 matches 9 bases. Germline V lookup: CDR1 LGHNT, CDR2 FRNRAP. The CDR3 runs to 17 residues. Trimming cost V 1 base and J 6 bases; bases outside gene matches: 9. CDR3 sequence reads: CASGLATGTSRAGELFF. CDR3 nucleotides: TGTGCTAGTGGTTTGGCCACCGGGACTAGCAGGGCCGGGGAGCTGTTTTTT.

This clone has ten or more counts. In nucleotides, the CDR3 is TGCGCCAGCAGCTTGGGCGGGGAAAACACCATATATTTT. It is translated as CASSLGGENTIYF. V is TRBV5-1 and J is TRBJ1-3; D not resolved. CDR3 length: 13 residues. Trimming removed 0 bases from V and 6 bases from J, with 7 bases in between. Looked up from germline, CDR1 is SGHRS and CDR2 is YFSETQ.

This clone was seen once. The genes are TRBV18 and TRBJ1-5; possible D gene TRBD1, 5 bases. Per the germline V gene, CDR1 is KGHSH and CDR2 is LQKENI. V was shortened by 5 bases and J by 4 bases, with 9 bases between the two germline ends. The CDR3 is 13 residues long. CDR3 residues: CASSKDRNQPQHF. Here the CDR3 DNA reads TGTGCCAGCTCAAAAGACAGAAATCAGCCCCAGCATTTT. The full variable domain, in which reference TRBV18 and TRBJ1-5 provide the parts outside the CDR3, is NAGVMQNPRHLVRRRGQEARLRCSPMKGHSHVYWYRQLPEEGLKFMVYLQKENIIDESGMPKERFSAEFPKEGPSILRIQQVVRGDSAAYFCASSKDRNQPQHFGDGTRLSIL.

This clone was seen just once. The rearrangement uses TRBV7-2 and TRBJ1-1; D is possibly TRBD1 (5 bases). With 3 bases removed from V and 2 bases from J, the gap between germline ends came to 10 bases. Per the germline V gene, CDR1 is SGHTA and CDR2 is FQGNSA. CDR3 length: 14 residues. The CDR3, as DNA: TGTGCCAGCAGCTTTGGGGCTGGTAACACTGAAGCTTTCTTT. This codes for CASSFGAGNTEAFF. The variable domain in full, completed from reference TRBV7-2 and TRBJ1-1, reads GAGVSQSPSNKVTEKGKDVELRCDPISGHTALYWYRQSLGQGLEFLIYFQGNSAPDKSGLPSDRFSAERTGGSVSTLTIQRTQQEDSAVYLCASSFGAGNTEAFFGQGTRLTVV.

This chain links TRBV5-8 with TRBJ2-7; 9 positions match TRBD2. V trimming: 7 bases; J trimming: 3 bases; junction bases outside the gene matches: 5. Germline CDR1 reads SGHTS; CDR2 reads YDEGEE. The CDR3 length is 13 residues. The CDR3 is CASDFSGSYEQYV. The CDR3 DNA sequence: TGTGCCAGCGACTTTAGCGGGAGCTACGAGCAGTACGTC.

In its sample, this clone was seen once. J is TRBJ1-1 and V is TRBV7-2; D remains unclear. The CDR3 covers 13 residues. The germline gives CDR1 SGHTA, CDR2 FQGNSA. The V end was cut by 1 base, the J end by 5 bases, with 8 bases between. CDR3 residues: CASSLVMSTEAFF. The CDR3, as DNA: TGTGCCAGCAGCTTAGTGATGAGTACTGAAGCTTTCTTT.

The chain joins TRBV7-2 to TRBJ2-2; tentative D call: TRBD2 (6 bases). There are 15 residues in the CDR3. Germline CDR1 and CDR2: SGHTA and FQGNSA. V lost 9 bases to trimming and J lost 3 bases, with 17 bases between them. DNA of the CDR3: TGTGCCAGATCCTCGACTAGTACCGACACCGGGGAGCTGTTTTTT. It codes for CARSSTSTDTGELFF.

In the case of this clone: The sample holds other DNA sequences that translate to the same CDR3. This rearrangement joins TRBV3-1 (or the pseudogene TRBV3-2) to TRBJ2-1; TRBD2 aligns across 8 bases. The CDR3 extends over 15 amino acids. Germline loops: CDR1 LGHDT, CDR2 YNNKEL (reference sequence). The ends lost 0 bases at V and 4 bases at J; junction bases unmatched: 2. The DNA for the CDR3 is TGTGCCAGCAGCCAAGAAGGGACTAGTTACAATGAGCAGTTCTTC. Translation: CASSQEGTSYNEQFF.

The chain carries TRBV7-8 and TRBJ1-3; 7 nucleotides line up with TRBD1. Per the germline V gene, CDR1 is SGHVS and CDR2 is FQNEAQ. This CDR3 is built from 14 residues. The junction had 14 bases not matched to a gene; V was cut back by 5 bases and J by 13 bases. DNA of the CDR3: TGTGCCAGCAGCCTAAGCCTGGGACAGAGACGAATATATTTT. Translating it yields CASSLSLGQRRIYF.

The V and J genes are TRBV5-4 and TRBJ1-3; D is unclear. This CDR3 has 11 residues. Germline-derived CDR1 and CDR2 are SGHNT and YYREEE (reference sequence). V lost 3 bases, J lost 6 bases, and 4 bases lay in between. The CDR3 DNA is TGTGCCAGCAGCTCATCAAACACCATATATTTT. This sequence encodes CASSSSNTIYF.

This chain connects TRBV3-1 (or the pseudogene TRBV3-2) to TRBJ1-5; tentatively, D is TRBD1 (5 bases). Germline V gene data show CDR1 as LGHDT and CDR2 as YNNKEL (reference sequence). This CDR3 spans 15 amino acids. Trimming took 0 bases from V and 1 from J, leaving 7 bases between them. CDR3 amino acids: CASSQDSGSNQPQHF. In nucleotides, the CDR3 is TGTGCCAGCAGCCAAGATTCAGGGAGCAATCAGCCCCAGCATTTT.

The CDR3 spells CASSTGTSGIYTGELFF. CDR3 nucleotides: TGCGCCAGCAGCACTGGGACTAGCGGGATATACACCGGGGAGCTGTTTTTT. J is TRBJ2-2 and V is TRBV5-1; 13 bases are shared with TRBD2. V lost 4 bases and J lost 3; bases outside the gene matches: 6. This CDR3 is 17 amino acids long. Germline V gene data show CDR1 as SGHRS and CDR2 as YFSETQ.

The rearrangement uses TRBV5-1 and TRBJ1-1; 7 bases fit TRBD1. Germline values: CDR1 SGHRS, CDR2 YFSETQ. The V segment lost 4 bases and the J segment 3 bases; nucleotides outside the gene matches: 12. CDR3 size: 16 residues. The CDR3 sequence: CASSNTQGSGDTEAFF. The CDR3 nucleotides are TGCGCCAGCAGCAATACACAGGGGTCCGGGGACACTGAAGCTTTCTTT.

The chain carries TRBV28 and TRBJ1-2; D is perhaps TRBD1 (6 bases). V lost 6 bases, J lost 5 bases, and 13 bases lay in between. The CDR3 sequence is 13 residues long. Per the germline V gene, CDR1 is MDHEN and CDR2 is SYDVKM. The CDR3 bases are TGTGCCAGCAGATACCGAACAGGGTATGGCTACACCTTC. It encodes CASRYRTGYGYTF.

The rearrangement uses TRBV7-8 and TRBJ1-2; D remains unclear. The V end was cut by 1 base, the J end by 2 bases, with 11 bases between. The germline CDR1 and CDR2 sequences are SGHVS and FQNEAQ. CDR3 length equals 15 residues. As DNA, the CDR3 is TGTGCCAGCAGCTTAGTCTCAGGTCTCAACTATGGCTACACCTTC. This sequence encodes CASSLVSGLNYGYTF.

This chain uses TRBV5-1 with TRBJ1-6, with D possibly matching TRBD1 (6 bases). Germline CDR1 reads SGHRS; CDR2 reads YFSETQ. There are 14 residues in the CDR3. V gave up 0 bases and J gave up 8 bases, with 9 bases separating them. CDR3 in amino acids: CASSLVRGDSPLHF. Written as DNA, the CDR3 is TGCGCCAGCAGCTTGGTCAGGGGAGATTCACCCCTCCACTTT.

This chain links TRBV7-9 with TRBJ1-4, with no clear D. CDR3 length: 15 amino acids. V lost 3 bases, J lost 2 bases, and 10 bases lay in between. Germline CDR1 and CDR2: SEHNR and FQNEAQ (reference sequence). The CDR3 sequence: CASSLYSDTNEKLFF. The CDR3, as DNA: TGTGCCAGCAGCTTGTACAGTGACACTAATGAAAAACTGTTTTTT. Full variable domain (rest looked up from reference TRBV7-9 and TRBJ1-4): DTGVSQNPRHKITKRGQNVTFRCDPISEHNRLYWYRQTLGQGPEFLTYFQNEAQLEKSRLLSDRFSAERPKGSFSTLEIQRTEQGDSAMYLCASSLYSDTNEKLFFGSGTQLSVL.

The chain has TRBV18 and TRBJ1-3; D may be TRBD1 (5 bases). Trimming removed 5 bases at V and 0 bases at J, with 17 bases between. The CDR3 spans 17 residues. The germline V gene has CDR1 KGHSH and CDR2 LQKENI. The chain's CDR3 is CASSSQGFSLSGNTIYF. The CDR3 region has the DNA TGTGCCAGCTCATCCCAGGGTTTCTCCCTCTCTGGAAACACCATATATTTT.

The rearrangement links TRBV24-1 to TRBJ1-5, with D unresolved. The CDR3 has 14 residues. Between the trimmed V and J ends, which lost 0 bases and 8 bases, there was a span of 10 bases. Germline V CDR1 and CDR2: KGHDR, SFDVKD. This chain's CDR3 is CATSDLGPDEPQHF. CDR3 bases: TGTGCCACCAGTGATTTGGGGCCGGATGAGCCCCAGCATTTT.

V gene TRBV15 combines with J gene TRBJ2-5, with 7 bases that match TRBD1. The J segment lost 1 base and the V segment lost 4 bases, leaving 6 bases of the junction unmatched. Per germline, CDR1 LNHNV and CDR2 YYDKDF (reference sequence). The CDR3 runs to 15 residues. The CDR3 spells CATSTRNRGQETQYF. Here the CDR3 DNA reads TGTGCCACCAGCACGCGAAACAGGGGCCAAGAGACCCAGTACTTC.